A single sample gave rise to the 30 T cell receptor beta chains below, sequenced in a study of blood T cell repertoires in COVID-19. Sequenced by immunoSEQ multiplex PCR; TCRdb stores in-frame clones only, minus some. Counted here are 200,000 to 250,000 clones, around 83% occurring once; the ten biggest clones make up 9.5% to 13%. Sequenced: peripheral blood. These receptors all stem from a woman aged 50 to 65 with COVID-19, enrolled during active disease.

The chain is built from TRBV7-2 and TRBJ2-7; perhaps TRBD1 as D (6 bases). V was shortened by 2 bases and J by 3 bases, with 20 bases between the two germline ends. CDR1 and CDR2 from the germline V gene are SGHTA and FQGNSA. CDR3 length: 17 residues. The CDR3 spells CASSLWRKQGNDYEQYF. DNA of the CDR3: TGTGCCAGCAGCTTATGGAGGAAACAGGGAAACGACTACGAGCAGTACTTC.

The rearrangement joins TRBV3-1 (or the pseudogene TRBV3-2) to TRBJ2-1; 8 bases map to TRBD2. The CDR3 totals 14 residues. Germline assignment: CDR1 LGHDT and CDR2 YNNKEL (reference sequence). The V gene end was trimmed by 6 bases and the J gene end by 7 bases; junction bases not matched to a gene: 8. CDR3 sequence: CASSPRSGGNEQFF. CDR3 sequence (DNA): TGTGCCAGCAGTCCAAGATCGGGGGGGAATGAGCAGTTCTTC.

The chain joins TRBV14 to TRBJ2-3; perhaps TRBD1 as D (6 bases). V lost 0 bases to trimming and J lost 6 bases, with 16 bases between them. This CDR3 spans 16 amino acids. Per the germline V gene, CDR1 is SGHDN and CDR2 is FVKESK. CDR3 nucleotides: TGTGCCAGCAGCCAAGATTTAGGGCAGGGGTTGGATACGCAGTATTTT. Translated: CASSQDLGQGLDTQYF.

V usage is TRBV7-6 and J usage is TRBJ2-2, with D possibly matching TRBD2 (5 bases). Deletions cut 1 base from V and 5 bases from J, with 5 bases between. There are 13 residues in the CDR3. CDR1 is SGHVS and CDR2 is FNYEAQ in the germline V gene. Here the CDR3 reads CASSLGGTGELFF. The CDR3 bases are TGTGCCAGCAGCTTAGGAGGGACCGGGGAGCTGTTTTTT.

The V gene is TRBV6-1, the J gene TRBJ2-1; TRBD1 aligns across 7 bases. The CDR3 spans 18 residues. The ends lost 3 bases at V and 5 bases at J; junction bases unmatched: 16. CDR1 and CDR2 (germline): MNHNS, SASEGT. The CDR3 DNA reads TGTGCCAGCAGTGATATAAGGGGGCGCGTAGGTTTCGACAATGAGCAGTTCTTC. This gives the protein CASSDIRGRVGFDNEQFF.

V and J are TRBV7-2 and TRBJ1-2; TRBD1 is a possible D gene (6 bases). The germline CDR1 and CDR2 sequences are SGHTA and FQGNSA. V lost 2 bases, J lost 2 bases, and 9 bases lay in between. The CDR3 totals 14 residues. CDR3 sequence: CASSLLTGNYGYTF. The CDR3 DNA is TGTGCCAGCAGCTTATTGACAGGCAACTATGGCTACACCTTC.

The rearrangement uses TRBV27 and TRBJ2-2; 11 positions match TRBD1. Germline V gene sequence: CDR1 MNHEY, CDR2 SMNVEV (reference sequence). The CDR3 covers 16 residues. J was trimmed by 6 bases and V by 8 bases; bases with no gene match: 11. The CDR3 loop is CASLEGWTGGSGELFF. CDR3 DNA: TGTGCCAGCCTGGAGGGGTGGACAGGGGGCTCCGGGGAGCTGTTTTTT.

V and J are TRBV10-3 and TRBJ2-2; D possibly corresponds to TRBD1 (5 bases). The CDR3 totals 12 residues. The germline gives CDR1 ENHRY, CDR2 SYGVKD. V shed 9 bases and J shed 6 bases, with 11 bases lying between them. The CDR3: CAMKAGSGELFF. CDR3 bases: TGTGCCATGAAAGCAGGGTCCGGGGAGCTGTTTTTT.

The chain uses TRBV7-6 and TRBJ1-3; no definite D call. Trimming pared 5 bases from V and 1 base from J, leaving 12 bases between. The CDR3 sequence is 15 residues long. In germline, CDR1 is SGHVS, CDR2 FNYEAQ. The CDR3 DNA reads as TGTGCCAGCAGCCCCTTGCGGTTATCTGGAAACACCATATATTTT. As protein: CASSPLRLSGNTIYF. Full variable domain (outside the CDR3, taken from reference TRBV7-6 and TRBJ1-3): GAGVSQSPRYKVTKRGQDVALRCDPISGHVSLYWYRQALGQGPEFLTYFNYEAQQDKSGLPNDRFSAERPEGSISTLTIQRTEQRDSAMYRCASSPLRLSGNTIYFGEGSWLTVV.

The table lists this clone with a few counts. V and J are TRBV7-9 and TRBJ2-2; 9 bases map to TRBD2. The CDR3 consists of 17 residues. CDR1 is SEHNR and CDR2 is FQNEAQ in the germline V gene (reference sequence). The trim removed 2 bases at V and 4 bases at J, leaving 8 bases unmatched. The CDR3 DNA reads as TGTGCCAGCAGCTTACTAAGCGGGGGGCCCCTCACCGGGGAGCTGTTTTTT. This codes for CASSLLSGGPLTGELFF.

The table lists this clone with a few counts. This chain uses TRBV5-1 with TRBJ1-2; the D is unclear. V dropped 2 bases and J dropped 0 bases, with 8 bases sitting between them. The germline CDR1 and CDR2 sequences are SGHRS and YFSETQ. The CDR3 extends over 14 amino acids. The CDR3 reads CASSFGEPNYGYTF. The CDR3 DNA sequence: TGCGCCAGCAGCTTTGGGGAGCCTAACTATGGCTACACCTTC.

This clone was detected once. The J gene is TRBJ1-2, the V gene TRBV5-1, with D hard to call. This CDR3 has 14 residues. The V gene's germline CDR1 is SGHRS and CDR2 YFSETQ. Trimming pared 0 bases from V and 6 bases from J, leaving 12 bases between. The DNA for the CDR3 is TGCGCCAGCAGCTTGGCCCGGGCGGAGGATGGCTACACCTTC. Protein sequence: CASSLARAEDGYTF.

V and J are TRBV7-9 and TRBJ1-2; the match to TRBD1 covers 10 bases. The CDR3 has 14 residues. Germline assignment: CDR1 SEHNR and CDR2 FQNEAQ (reference sequence). Trimming took 4 bases from V and 6 from J; bases not matched to a gene: 5. In DNA form, the CDR3 reads TGTGCCAGCAGCTCAACCGGGACAGGGGATGGCTACACCTTC. Its translation is CASSSTGTGDGYTF.

The V gene is TRBV5-6, the J gene TRBJ2-2; TRBD2 agrees at 13 bases. With V trimmed by 5 bases and J by 2 bases, 9 bases remained unmatched. The CDR3 totals 18 residues. CDR1 is SGHDT, CDR2 YYEEEE, per germline. The CDR3 region is CASSSGTSGTSNTGELFF. The CDR3 DNA reads TGTGCCAGCAGTTCCGGGACTAGCGGGACGAGCAACACCGGGGAGCTGTTTTTT.

The genes are TRBV7-8 and TRBJ1-5; 7 bases map to TRBD1. CDR3 length equals 17 residues. Germline values: CDR1 SGHVS, CDR2 FQNEAQ. The V segment lost 5 bases and the J segment 4 bases; nucleotides outside the gene matches: 14. The CDR3 nucleotides read TGTGCCAGCAGCCCCAGGGTTCCACAGGGGAGGAATCAGCCCCAGCATTTT. It yields the protein CASSPRVPQGRNQPQHF. Drawing the rest from reference TRBV7-8 and TRBJ1-5, the complete variable domain is GAGVSQSPRYKVAKRGQDVALRCDPISGHVSLFWYQQALGQGPEFLTYFQNEAQLDKSGLPSDRFFAERPEGSVSTLKIQRTQQEDSAVYLCASSPRVPQGRNQPQHFGDGTRLSIL.

This chain links TRBV18 with TRBJ1-5; TRBD1 matches 8 bases. The germline V gene encodes CDR1 KGHSH and CDR2 LQKENI. The CDR3 extends over 15 amino acids. Losses at the gene ends were 3 bases for V and 7 bases for J; bases not matched to a gene: 8. This CDR3 is CASSPDRGGGQPQHF. In nucleotides, the CDR3 is TGTGCCAGCTCACCCGACAGGGGAGGAGGACAGCCCCAGCATTTT.

As for this clone: Within the sample, other DNA sequences also encode this same CDR3. The chain employs TRBV18 and TRBJ2-7; 11 nucleotides align to TRBD1. With V trimmed by 6 bases and J by 4 bases, 2 bases remained unmatched. The CDR3 is 13 residues long. Looked up from germline, CDR1 is KGHSH and CDR2 is LQKENI. CDR3 DNA sequence: TGTGCCAGCTCCCGGGACAGGGGGTACGAGCAGTACTTC. Amino acids: CASSRDRGYEQYF.

The V and J genes are TRBV6-6 and TRBJ1-6; D is unresolved. Germline V CDR1 and CDR2: MNHNY, SVGAGI (reference sequence). V lost 0 bases, J lost 9 bases, and 6 bases lay in between. The CDR3 length is 13 residues. The CDR3 here is CASSYSHGSPLHF. As DNA, the CDR3 is TGTGCCAGCAGTTACTCTCACGGTTCACCCCTCCACTTT.

The chain couples TRBV10-3 to TRBJ2-3; 7 bases align to TRBD1. The germline CDR1 and CDR2 sequences are ENHRY and SYGVKD. J was trimmed by 0 bases and V by 6 bases; bases with no gene match: 6. There are 15 residues in the CDR3. The CDR3 region is CAISRGRGSTDTQYF. CDR3 bases: TGTGCCATCAGCAGGGGCAGGGGGAGCACAGATACGCAGTATTTT.

The rearrangement joins TRBV5-1 to TRBJ2-2; D might be TRBD2 (6 bases). Germline V gene lookup returns CDR1 SGHRS and CDR2 YFSETQ. Trimming left V 0 bases short and J 5 bases short, with 11 bases between. There are 15 residues in the CDR3. Here the CDR3 DNA reads TGCGCCAGCAGCTTGGAGGCGGCGGGAACCGGGGAGCTGTTTTTT. It yields the protein CASSLEAAGTGELFF.

The chain recombines TRBV2 with TRBJ2-6; 8 bases agree with TRBD1. Germline values: CDR1 SNHLY, CDR2 FYNNEI. The CDR3 loop spans 15 amino acids. J gave up 0 bases and V 7 bases, and 2 bases lay outside the gene matches. The CDR3 protein is CASITGGSGANVLTF. DNA for the CDR3: TGTGCCAGCATAACAGGGGGCTCTGGGGCCAACGTCCTGACTTTC.

The chain couples TRBV28 to TRBJ1-2; 7 bases line up with TRBD1. This CDR3 has 13 residues. Germline CDR1 MDHEN, CDR2 SYDVKM. V shed 6 bases, J shed 7 bases, and the junction held 8 bases outside the gene matches. CDR3 sequence (DNA): TGTGCCAGCAGATCCTCGACAGGGTCTGGCTACACCTTC. Translating gives CASRSSTGSGYTF.

The genes are TRBV18 and TRBJ2-5; D is ambiguous. Deletions cut 0 bases from V and 0 bases from J, with 8 bases between. The CDR3 is made up of 15 amino acids. Germline-derived CDR1 and CDR2 are KGHSH and LQKENI. In DNA form, the CDR3 reads TGTGCCAGCTCACCACCGGTGACAAACCAAGAGACCCAGTACTTC. Translated, it gives CASSPPVTNQETQYF.

V gene TRBV5-1 combines with J gene TRBJ1-1; the D is unclear. V lost 0 bases, J lost 1 base, and 10 bases lay in between. This CDR3 has 15 amino acids. CDR1 and CDR2 from the germline V gene are SGHRS and YFSETQ. Here the CDR3 reads CASSLGRVGNTEAFF. CDR3 nucleotides: TGCGCCAGCAGCTTGGGACGGGTCGGGAACACTGAAGCTTTCTTT.

This clone has a handful of counts. The rearrangement links TRBV6-5 to TRBJ1-6; no reliable D call. The CDR3 spans 14 residues. The germline V gene encodes CDR1 MNHEY and CDR2 SVGAGI. Trimming left V 6 bases short and J 7 bases short, with 13 bases between. The CDR3 sequence is CASSAVIGNSPLHF. CDR3 DNA sequence: TGTGCCAGCAGCGCTGTAATTGGCAATTCACCCCTCCACTTT.

The chain uses TRBV19 and TRBJ2-4; D may be TRBD2 (6 bases). The germline gives CDR1 LNHDA, CDR2 SQIVND (reference sequence). The germline V and J ends were trimmed by 6 bases and 0 bases, with 9 bases remaining between them. This CDR3 spans 14 amino acids. CDR3 DNA sequence: TGTGCCAGTAGGCTCGGGGGAGCCAAAAACATTCAGTACTTC. This codes for CASRLGGAKNIQYF.

This chain links TRBV3-1 (or the pseudogene TRBV3-2) with TRBJ1-5; tentatively, D is TRBD1 (6 bases). From germline, CDR1 is LGHDT and CDR2 YNNKEL (reference sequence). CDR3 length: 17 residues. Trimming left V 4 bases short and J 1 base short, with 17 bases between. This chain's CDR3 is CASSRRVGGQSNQPQHF. Here the CDR3 DNA reads TGTGCCAGCAGCCGGAGGGTGGGGGGGCAGAGCAATCAGCCCCAGCATTTT.

This chain connects TRBV6-5 to TRBJ2-5; a weak D match, TRBD2 (7 bases). V lost 10 bases and J lost 7, with 22 bases in between. Germline V gene sequence: CDR1 MNHEY, CDR2 SVGAGI. The CDR3 consists of 14 residues. The DNA of the CDR3 is TGTGCCACCGCCGAGGGGGGGCCATTGGGGACCCAGTACTTC. Its protein product is CATAEGGPLGTQYF.

This rearrangement joins TRBV5-8 to TRBJ1-6; D call uncertain. The CDR3 sequence is 15 residues long. V gave up 0 bases and J gave up 3 bases, with 7 bases separating them. Germline V gene sequence: CDR1 SGHTS, CDR2 YDEGEE. The CDR3 DNA is TGTGCCAGCAGCTTGGGGCGGTTCTATAATTCACCCCTCCACTTT. Protein: CASSLGRFYNSPLHF. The full variable domain, rest sourced from reference TRBV5-8 and TRBJ1-6, is EAGVTQSPTHLIKTRGQQATLRCSPISGHTSVYWYQQALGLGLQFLLWYDEGEERNRGNFPPRFSGRQFPNYSSELNVNALELEDSALYLCASSLGRFYNSPLHFGNGTRLTVT.

The rearrangement uses TRBV6-5 and TRBJ2-7; 10 nucleotides match TRBD2. CDR1 and CDR2 (germline): MNHEY, SVGAGI. The CDR3 has 14 amino acids. Losses at the gene ends were 0 bases for V and 7 bases for J; bases not matched to a gene: 3. CDR3 in amino acids: CASSYSSTSGEQYV. In nucleotides, the CDR3 is TGTGCCAGCAGTTACTCCTCGACTAGCGGGGAGCAGTACGTC.